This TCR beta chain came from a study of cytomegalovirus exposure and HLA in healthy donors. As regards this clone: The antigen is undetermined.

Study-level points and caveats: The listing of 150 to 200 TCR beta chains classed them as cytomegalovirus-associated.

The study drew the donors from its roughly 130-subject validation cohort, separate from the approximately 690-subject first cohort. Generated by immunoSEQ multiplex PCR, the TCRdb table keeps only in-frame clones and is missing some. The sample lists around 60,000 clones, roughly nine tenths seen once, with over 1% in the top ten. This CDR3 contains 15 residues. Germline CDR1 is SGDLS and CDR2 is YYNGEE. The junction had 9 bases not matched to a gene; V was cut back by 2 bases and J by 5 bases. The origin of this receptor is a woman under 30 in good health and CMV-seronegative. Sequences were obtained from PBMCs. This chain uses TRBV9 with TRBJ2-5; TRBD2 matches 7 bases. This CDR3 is CASSVGLGGSETQYF. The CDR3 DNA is TGTGCCAGCAGCGTTGGCCTCGGGGGGAGCGAGACCCAGTACTTC. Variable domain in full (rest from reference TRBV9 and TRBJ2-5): DSGVTQTPKHLITATGQRVTLRCSPRSGDLSVYWYQQSLDQGLQFLIQYYNGEERAKGNILERFSAQQFPDLHSELNLSSLELGDSALYFCASSVGLGGSETQYFGPGTRLLVL.